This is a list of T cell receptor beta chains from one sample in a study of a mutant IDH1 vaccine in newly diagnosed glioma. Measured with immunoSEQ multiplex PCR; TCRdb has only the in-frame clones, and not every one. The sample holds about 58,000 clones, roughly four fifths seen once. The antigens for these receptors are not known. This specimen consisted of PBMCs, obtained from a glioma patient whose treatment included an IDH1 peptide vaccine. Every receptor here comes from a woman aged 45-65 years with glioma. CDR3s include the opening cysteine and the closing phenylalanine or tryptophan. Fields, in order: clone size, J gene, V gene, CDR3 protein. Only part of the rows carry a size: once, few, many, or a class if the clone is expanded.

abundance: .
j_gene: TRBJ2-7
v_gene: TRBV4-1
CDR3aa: CASSQGWGFSYEQYF

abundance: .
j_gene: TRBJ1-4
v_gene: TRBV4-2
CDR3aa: CASSLVSGQVGDEKLFF

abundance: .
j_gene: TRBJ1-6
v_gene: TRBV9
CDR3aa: CASSLRQGPSPLHF

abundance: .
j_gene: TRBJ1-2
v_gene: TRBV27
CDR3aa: CASSLDRSYGYTF

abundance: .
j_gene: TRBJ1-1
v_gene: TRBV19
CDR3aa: CASSPWTVNTEAFF

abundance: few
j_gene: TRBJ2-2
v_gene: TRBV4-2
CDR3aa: CASSPLAVTNTGELFF

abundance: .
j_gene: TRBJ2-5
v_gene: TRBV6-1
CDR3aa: CASSDLGGPGMKTQYF

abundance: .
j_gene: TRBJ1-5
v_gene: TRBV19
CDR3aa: CASSMIMGGQPQHF

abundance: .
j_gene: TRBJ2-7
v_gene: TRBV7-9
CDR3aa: CASSMGQGDSYEQYF

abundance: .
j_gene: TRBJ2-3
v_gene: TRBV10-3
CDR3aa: CATGQFGQYF

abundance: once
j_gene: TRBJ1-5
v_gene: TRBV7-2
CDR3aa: CASNDRGNQPQHF

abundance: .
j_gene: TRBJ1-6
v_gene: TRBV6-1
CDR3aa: CASSEPDRGNSPLHF

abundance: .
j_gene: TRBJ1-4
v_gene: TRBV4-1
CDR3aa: CASSQSRLGSSNEKLFF

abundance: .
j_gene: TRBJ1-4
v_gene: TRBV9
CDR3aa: CASSVPEKLFF

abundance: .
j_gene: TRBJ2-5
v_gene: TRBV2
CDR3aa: CASLQETQYF

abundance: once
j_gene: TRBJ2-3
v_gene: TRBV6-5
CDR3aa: CASSYSQGPTDTQYF

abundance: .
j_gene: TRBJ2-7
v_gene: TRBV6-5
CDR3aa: CASSGLGTYEQYF

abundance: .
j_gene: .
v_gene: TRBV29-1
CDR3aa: CSVAGPRQTYEQYF

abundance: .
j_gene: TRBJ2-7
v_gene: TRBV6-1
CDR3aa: CASITNSLVHEQYF

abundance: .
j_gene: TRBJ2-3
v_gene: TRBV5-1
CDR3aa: CASRKGQSTDTQYF

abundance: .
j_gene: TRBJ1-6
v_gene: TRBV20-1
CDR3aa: CSARDVGPLHF

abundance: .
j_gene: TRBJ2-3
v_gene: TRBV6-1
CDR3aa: CASSEAGDTQYF

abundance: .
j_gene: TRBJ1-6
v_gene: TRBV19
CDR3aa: CATEAGDSYNSPLHF

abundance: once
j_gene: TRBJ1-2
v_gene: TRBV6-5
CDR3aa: CASSYSAANYGYTF

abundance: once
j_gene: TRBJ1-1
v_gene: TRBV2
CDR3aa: CASSGGTEFPAFF

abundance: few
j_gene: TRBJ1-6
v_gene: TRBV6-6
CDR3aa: CASRPQDPLGNSPLHF

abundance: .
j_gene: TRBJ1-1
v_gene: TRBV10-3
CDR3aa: CAISQTEQGTEAFF

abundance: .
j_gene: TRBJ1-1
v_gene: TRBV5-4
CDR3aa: CASSDRDRGGVGEAFF

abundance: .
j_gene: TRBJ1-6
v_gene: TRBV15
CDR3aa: CATSRVDGWNSPLHF

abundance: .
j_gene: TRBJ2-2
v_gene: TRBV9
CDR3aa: CASSARGAAPNTGELFF

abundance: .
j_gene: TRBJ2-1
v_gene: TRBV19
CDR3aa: CASSMNSGPINEQFF

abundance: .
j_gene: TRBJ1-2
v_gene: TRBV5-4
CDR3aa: CASSSAGDGYTF

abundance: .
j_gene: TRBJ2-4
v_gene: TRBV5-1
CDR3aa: CASSIPLAETKNIQYF